These T cell receptor beta chains were read from a single sample in a study of cytotoxic CD8 clonotypes in ibrutinib-treated CLL. Only in-frame clones appear in the TCRdb table, and some are missing; sequencing was by immunoSEQ multiplex PCR. The table lists some 150,000 clones, 60% to 85% of them singletons, with approximately 5.1% in the top ten. The material sequenced was PBMCs, taken after 24 months of ibrutinib treatment. Receptors originate from a human donor with chronic lymphocytic leukemia. Both conserved end residues are part of each CDR3.

V gene: TRBV4-3; J gene: TRBJ1-1; CDR3 length: 11; CDR3 protein: CASSWGAEAFF
V gene: TRBV2; J gene: TRBJ2-3; CDR3 length: 14; CDR3 protein: CASNPTGGPDTQYF
V gene: TRBV19; J gene: TRBJ2-7; CDR3 length: 13; CDR3 protein: CASSPNTAHEQYF
V gene: TRBV6-6; J gene: TRBJ1-1; CDR3 length: 14; CDR3 protein: CASIQGGLSTEAFF
V gene: TRBV7-9; J gene: TRBJ2-2; CDR3 length: 14; CDR3 protein: CATDPGIATGELFF
V gene: TRBV28; J gene: TRBJ2-7; CDR3 length: 13; CDR3 protein: CASRRGAAYEQYF
V gene: TRBV9; J gene: TRBJ2-1; CDR3 length: 15; CDR3 protein: CASSVAWEGYNEQFF
V gene: TRBV5-5; J gene: TRBJ2-2; CDR3 length: 12; CDR3 protein: CASSSDTGELFF
V gene: TRBV28; J gene: TRBJ2-5; CDR3 length: 11; CDR3 protein: CASSFEETQYF
V gene: TRBV4-1; J gene: TRBJ1-1; CDR3 length: 17; CDR3 protein: CASSQGQGRSLNTEAFF
V gene: TRBV4-1; J gene: TRBJ2-3; CDR3 length: 16; CDR3 protein: CASSQDPRGWADTQYF
V gene: TRBV10-3; J gene: TRBJ2-5; CDR3 length: 13; CDR3 protein: CATTGTSGETQYF
V gene: TRBV5-1; J gene: TRBJ2-7; CDR3 length: 14; CDR3 protein: CASKPGTGVYEQYF
V gene: TRBV7-3; J gene: TRBJ2-7; CDR3 length: 13; CDR3 protein: CASSSGGGYEQYF